Listed below are T cell receptor beta chains from one sample, sequenced in a study of blood T cell repertoires in COVID-19. TCRdb keeps only in-frame clones here, not all; method: immunoSEQ multiplex PCR. The sample has about 210,000 clones, around 88% seen once; the top ten hold 7% to 10%. The sample was peripheral blood. These receptors were obtained from a woman in her 50s with acute or convalescent COVID-19. Both conserved end residues are part of each CDR3. D genes are given only for firm matches. Size values are once, few and many counts, or a class for expanded clones, and some rows have none.

CDR3nt: TGTGCCAGCAGTTTCGAAGGGGTGGGTCGCACAGATACGCAGTATTTT
CDR3aa: CASSFEGVGRTDTQYF
j_gene: TRBJ2-3
v_gene: TRBV27
len: 16
d_gene: .
abundance: .

CDR3nt: TGTGCCAGCAGTGAAGAGGGGCTAGCGGGAGTCCCAGATACGCAGTATTTT
CDR3aa: CASSEEGLAGVPDTQYF
j_gene: TRBJ2-3
v_gene: TRBV6-1
len: 17
d_gene: TRBD2
abundance: .

CDR3nt: TGTGCCAGTAGTCCGACAGGGGAGCTAGGCTACGAGCAGTACTTC
CDR3aa: CASSPTGELGYEQYF
j_gene: TRBJ2-7
v_gene: TRBV19
len: 15
d_gene: TRBD1
abundance: once

CDR3nt: TGTGCCAGTAGTCACATCCTGGATTCACAGGTTTACTCTGGAAACACCATATATTTT
CDR3aa: CASSHILDSQVYSGNTIYF
j_gene: TRBJ1-3
v_gene: TRBV19
len: 19
d_gene: .
abundance: once

CDR3nt: TGCGCCAGCAGCTTGAGCGCGGCTAGCGGGAGGGCTTACAATGAGCAGTTCTTC
CDR3aa: CASSLSAASGRAYNEQFF
j_gene: TRBJ2-1
v_gene: TRBV5-1
len: 18
d_gene: TRBD2
abundance: .

CDR3nt: TGTGCCAGCAGTCTGGTGGGGGACTACCAGCGGAATGAGCAGTTCTTC
CDR3aa: CASSLVGDYQRNEQFF
j_gene: TRBJ2-1
v_gene: TRBV5-6
len: 16
d_gene: TRBD2
abundance: few

CDR3nt: TGTGCCAGCAGCTCCTCGAACACTGAAGCTTTCTTT
CDR3aa: CASSSSNTEAFF
j_gene: TRBJ1-1
v_gene: TRBV9
len: 12
d_gene: .
abundance: .

CDR3nt: TGCAGCGTTGCGCCAGGGGGAGAAAAACTGTTTTTT
CDR3aa: CSVAPGGEKLFF
j_gene: TRBJ1-4
v_gene: TRBV29-1
len: 12
d_gene: TRBD1
abundance: .

CDR3nt: TGTGCCAGCAGTCCCCCACTGGCGGGAGGGCGGGAGACCCAGTACTTC
CDR3aa: CASSPPLAGGRETQYF
j_gene: TRBJ2-5
v_gene: TRBV28
len: 16
d_gene: TRBD2
abundance: .

CDR3nt: TGTGCCAGCCGCCAGGGCAATCGGCCTGATGAGCAGTTCTTC
CDR3aa: CASRQGNRPDEQFF
j_gene: TRBJ2-1
v_gene: TRBV27
len: 14
d_gene: .
abundance: .

CDR3nt: TGTGCCAGCAGGGTACATACCGCCACTGAAGCTTTCTTT
CDR3aa: CASRVHTATEAFF
j_gene: TRBJ1-1
v_gene: TRBV5-5
len: 13
d_gene: .
abundance: .

CDR3nt: TGTGCCAGCAGTTTGAGAGGTACCGGGAGCACCGGGGAGCTGTTTTTT
CDR3aa: CASSLRGTGSTGELFF
j_gene: TRBJ2-2
v_gene: TRBV27
len: 16
d_gene: .
abundance: .

CDR3nt: TGTGCCTGTCAACCAGGGAACTCCTACAATGAGCAGTTCTTC
CDR3aa: CACQPGNSYNEQFF
j_gene: TRBJ2-1
v_gene: TRBV30
len: 14
d_gene: .
abundance: .

CDR3nt: TGTGCCACCAGTGATAATCTAGCGGGAGGGACCACAGATACGCAGTATTTT
CDR3aa: CATSDNLAGGTTDTQYF
j_gene: TRBJ2-3
v_gene: TRBV24-1
len: 17
d_gene: TRBD2
abundance: .

CDR3nt: TGTGCCAGCAGTTCGATGACAGGGGATGTGCGGTACGAGCAGTACTTC
CDR3aa: CASSSMTGDVRYEQYF
j_gene: TRBJ2-7
v_gene: TRBV28
len: 16
d_gene: TRBD1
abundance: .

CDR3nt: TGTGCCAGCAGGTCCACTGGGACAGGGTCATCCTACGAGCAGTACTTC
CDR3aa: CASRSTGTGSSYEQYF
j_gene: TRBJ2-7
v_gene: TRBV28
len: 16
d_gene: TRBD1
abundance: .

CDR3nt: TGTGCCAGCAGCTCCGGACTAGCGGGAGTGCAGACAGATACGCAGTATTTT
CDR3aa: CASSSGLAGVQTDTQYF
j_gene: TRBJ2-3
v_gene: TRBV7-3
len: 17
d_gene: TRBD2
abundance: .

CDR3nt: TGTGCCAGCAGCTTCCCTAGCGGGAGCTCCTACAATGAGCAGTTCTTC
CDR3aa: CASSFPSGSSYNEQFF
j_gene: TRBJ2-1
v_gene: TRBV5-6
len: 16
d_gene: TRBD2
abundance: .

CDR3nt: TGTGCCAGCAGCTTGAAACTAGCGGGAGGGCCTCTAGAGACCCAGTACTTC
CDR3aa: CASSLKLAGGPLETQYF
j_gene: TRBJ2-5
v_gene: TRBV13
len: 17
d_gene: TRBD2
abundance: .

CDR3nt: TGCAGCGTGATCAGGGTTCAGGACACTGAAGCTTTCTTT
CDR3aa: CSVIRVQDTEAFF
j_gene: TRBJ1-1
v_gene: TRBV29-1
len: 13
d_gene: .
abundance: few

CDR3nt: TGTGCCAGCAGTTTATTCCCCAGGGGCAAGGCGAACACTGAAGCTTTCTTT
CDR3aa: CASSLFPRGKANTEAFF
j_gene: TRBJ1-1
v_gene: TRBV27
len: 17
d_gene: .
abundance: .

CDR3nt: TGTGCCAGCAGCTTAGCTAGCGGGAGGCCCGGGGAGCTGTTTTTT
CDR3aa: CASSLASGRPGELFF
j_gene: TRBJ2-2
v_gene: TRBV7-2
len: 15
d_gene: TRBD2
abundance: .

CDR3nt: TGTGCCAGCAGTGAACGACAGGTCTATGGCTACACCTTC
CDR3aa: CASSERQVYGYTF
j_gene: TRBJ1-2
v_gene: TRBV2
len: 13
d_gene: .
abundance: .

CDR3nt: TGTGCCAGCAGCCACCGGGACAGTTCCTACGAGCAGTACTTC
CDR3aa: CASSHRDSSYEQYF
j_gene: TRBJ2-7
v_gene: TRBV3-1/TRBV3-2
len: 14
d_gene: TRBD1
abundance: .

CDR3nt: TGTGCCAGCAGCTTGGGGACTAGCCCAACGGGCACAGATACGCAGTATTTT
CDR3aa: CASSLGTSPTGTDTQYF
j_gene: TRBJ2-3
v_gene: TRBV11-2
len: 17
d_gene: TRBD2
abundance: .

CDR3nt: TGTGCCATCAGTGGGGGGGGACAGGGCTCCTACGAGCAGTACTTC
CDR3aa: CAISGGGQGSYEQYF
j_gene: TRBJ2-7
v_gene: TRBV10-3
len: 15
d_gene: TRBD1
abundance: .

CDR3nt: TGTGCCAGCAGTAAGACAGCAGATACGCAGTATTTT
CDR3aa: CASSKTADTQYF
j_gene: TRBJ2-3
v_gene: TRBV7-9
len: 12
d_gene: .
abundance: few

CDR3nt: TGTGCCACCCAGATACGTCTACTGACTAGTACGCAGTATTTT
CDR3aa: CATQIRLLTSTQYF
j_gene: TRBJ2-3
v_gene: TRBV28
len: 14
d_gene: .
abundance: .

CDR3nt: TGTGCCAGCAGTTTTGAGGGGAGGGACTATGGCTACACCTTC
CDR3aa: CASSFEGRDYGYTF
j_gene: TRBJ1-2
v_gene: TRBV6-6
len: 14
d_gene: .
abundance: few

CDR3nt: TGTGCCACCAGTCAGGCGGGACTTAACACCGGGGAGCTGTTTTTT
CDR3aa: CATSQAGLNTGELFF
j_gene: TRBJ2-2
v_gene: TRBV24-1
len: 15
d_gene: .
abundance: .

CDR3nt: TGTGCCAGCAGCTTCAGGACTAGCGGACTTAGCACAGATACGCAGTATTTT
CDR3aa: CASSFRTSGLSTDTQYF
j_gene: TRBJ2-3
v_gene: TRBV7-2
len: 17
d_gene: TRBD2
abundance: .

CDR3nt: TGTGCCAGCAGCCAGATGGGGGCGCAGAACACCGGGGAGCTGTTTTTT
CDR3aa: CASSQMGAQNTGELFF
j_gene: TRBJ2-2
v_gene: TRBV16
len: 16
d_gene: .
abundance: .

CDR3nt: TGTGCCAGCAGTCAAACAGGGGAGGTGCAGCCCCAGCATTTT
CDR3aa: CASSQTGEVQPQHF
j_gene: TRBJ1-5
v_gene: TRBV2
len: 14
d_gene: TRBD1
abundance: .

CDR3nt: TGTGCCAGCAGCTCCTACCAGGGGGCAGATGAAAAACTGTTTTTT
CDR3aa: CASSSYQGADEKLFF
j_gene: TRBJ1-4
v_gene: TRBV5-8
len: 15
d_gene: TRBD1
abundance: .

CDR3nt: TGTGCCTGGGATGGGGGGGCCGATCAGCCCCAGCATTTT
CDR3aa: CAWDGGADQPQHF
j_gene: TRBJ1-5
v_gene: TRBV30
len: 13
d_gene: .
abundance: .

CDR3nt: TGCGCCAGCAGCTTAGGAATGGTAGGGACTCAAGAGACCCAGTACTTC
CDR3aa: CASSLGMVGTQETQYF
j_gene: TRBJ2-5
v_gene: TRBV5-1
len: 16
d_gene: .
abundance: few

CDR3nt: TGCGCCAGCAGCTTGGCTGGACAGGGTGGGTCTCAGCCCCAGCATTTT
CDR3aa: CASSLAGQGGSQPQHF
j_gene: TRBJ1-5
v_gene: TRBV5-1
len: 16
d_gene: TRBD1
abundance: .

CDR3nt: TGTGCCAGCAGAAGCTCGGAGACCCAGTACTTC
CDR3aa: CASRSSETQYF
j_gene: TRBJ2-5
v_gene: TRBV28
len: 11
d_gene: .
abundance: .

CDR3nt: TGTGCCAGCAGTGTAACGGGAACCGGGGAGCTGTTTTTT
CDR3aa: CASSVTGTGELFF
j_gene: TRBJ2-2
v_gene: TRBV6-4
len: 13
d_gene: .
abundance: .

CDR3nt: TGTGCCAGCAGTTCCGGACTAGCCTACGAGCAGTACTTC
CDR3aa: CASSSGLAYEQYF
j_gene: TRBJ2-7
v_gene: TRBV27
len: 13
d_gene: TRBD2
abundance: .

CDR3nt: TGCGCCAGCAAGACTAGCGGGATTGCGCGCAATGAGCAGTTCTTC
CDR3aa: CASKTSGIARNEQFF
j_gene: TRBJ2-1
v_gene: TRBV5-1
len: 15
d_gene: TRBD2
abundance: few

CDR3nt: TGTGCCACCGGTCGGGAGGGAACTAATGAAAAACTGTTTTTT
CDR3aa: CATGREGTNEKLFF
j_gene: TRBJ1-4
v_gene: TRBV24-1
len: 14
d_gene: .
abundance: once

CDR3nt: TGCAGCGTTGAAGATACTACGACAGCGTCCGGGGAGCTGTTTTTT
CDR3aa: CSVEDTTTASGELFF
j_gene: TRBJ2-2
v_gene: TRBV29-1
len: 15
d_gene: .
abundance: .

CDR3nt: TGCAGTGCCGTTACAGGGGAAGCTTTCTTT
CDR3aa: CSAVTGEAFF
j_gene: TRBJ1-1
v_gene: TRBV20-1
len: 10
d_gene: .
abundance: .

CDR3nt: TGCGCCAGCAGTGAGCCGGGACAGGTTAATGAGCAGTTCTTC
CDR3aa: CASSEPGQVNEQFF
j_gene: TRBJ2-1
v_gene: TRBV10-1
len: 14
d_gene: TRBD1
abundance: .

CDR3nt: TGTGCCAGCAGCGACATCAGGGGCGGCTACACCTTC
CDR3aa: CASSDIRGGYTF
j_gene: TRBJ1-2
v_gene: TRBV3-1/TRBV3-2
len: 12
d_gene: .
abundance: .

CDR3nt: TGTGCCAGCCTAGCGGGGTCCTACGAGCAGTACTTC
CDR3aa: CASLAGSYEQYF
j_gene: TRBJ2-7
v_gene: TRBV6-5
len: 12
d_gene: TRBD2
abundance: .

CDR3nt: TGTGCCAGTAGTTGGACTAGCGGGACCTCCTACGAGCAGTACTTC
CDR3aa: CASSWTSGTSYEQYF
j_gene: TRBJ2-7
v_gene: TRBV19
len: 15
d_gene: TRBD2
abundance: once

CDR3nt: TGCGCCAGCAGCCCCGGACTAGCGGGTAATCAAGAGACCCAGTACTTC
CDR3aa: CASSPGLAGNQETQYF
j_gene: TRBJ2-5
v_gene: TRBV5-1
len: 16
d_gene: TRBD2
abundance: once

CDR3nt: TGTGCCAAGTCAGTTGGCCCTGAAGCTTTCTTT
CDR3aa: CAKSVGPEAFF
j_gene: TRBJ1-1
v_gene: TRBV2
len: 11
d_gene: .
abundance: .